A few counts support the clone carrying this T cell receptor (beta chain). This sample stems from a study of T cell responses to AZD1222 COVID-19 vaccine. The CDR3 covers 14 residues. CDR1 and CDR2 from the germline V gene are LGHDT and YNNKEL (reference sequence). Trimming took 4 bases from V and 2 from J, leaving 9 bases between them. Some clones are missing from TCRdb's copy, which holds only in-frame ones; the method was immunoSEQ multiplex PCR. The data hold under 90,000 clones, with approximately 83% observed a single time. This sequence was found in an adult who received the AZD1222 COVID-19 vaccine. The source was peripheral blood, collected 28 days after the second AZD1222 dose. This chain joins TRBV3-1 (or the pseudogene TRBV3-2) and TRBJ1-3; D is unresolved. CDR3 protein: CASSLSGAGNTIYF. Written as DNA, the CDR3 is TGTGCCAGCAGCCTATCGGGAGCTGGAAACACCATATATTTT.